This T cell receptor beta chain stems from a study of T cell responses to AZD1222 COVID-19 vaccine. At the level of the study: Samples with a second dose at about 4 or about 12 weeks were pooled together.

Notes on the study in general: Clonal diversity may have been underestimated in mostly white British donors. Seropositivity was recorded at baseline in only 6 or 7 AZD1222 recipients. Receipt of two AZD1222 doses was followed by a rise in Spike-specific TCR breadth and depth.

CDR1 LNHDA and CDR2 SQIVND come from the germline V gene (reference sequence). Trimming cost V 2 bases and J 16 bases, with 18 bases left between them. This CDR3 region has 13 residues. Assay: immunoSEQ multiplex PCR; the TCRdb copy retains only in-frame clones and omits some. The sample yields around 67,000 clones, roughly 84% seen once. A remark on this clone: What it recognizes is unknown.

This TCR derives from an adult in good health. The sample here was peripheral blood, taken on day 0 of AZD1222 vaccination. The gene calls are TRBV19 and TRBJ1-3; maybe TRBD1 (5 bases). The CDR3 region is CASSIQLQGERYF. The DNA of the CDR3 is TGTGCCAGTAGTATACAATTACAAGGGGAACGGTATTTT.